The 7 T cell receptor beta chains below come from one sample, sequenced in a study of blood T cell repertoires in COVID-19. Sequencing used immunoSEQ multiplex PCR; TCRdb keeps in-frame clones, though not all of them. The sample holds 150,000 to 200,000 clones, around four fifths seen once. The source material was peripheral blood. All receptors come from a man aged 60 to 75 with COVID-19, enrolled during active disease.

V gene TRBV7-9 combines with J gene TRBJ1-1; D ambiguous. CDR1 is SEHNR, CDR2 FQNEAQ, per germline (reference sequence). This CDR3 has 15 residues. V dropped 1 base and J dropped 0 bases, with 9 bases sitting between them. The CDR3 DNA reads TGTGCCAGCAGCTTAGACAGCCTCCTGAACACTGAAGCTTTCTTT. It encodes CASSLDSLLNTEAFF. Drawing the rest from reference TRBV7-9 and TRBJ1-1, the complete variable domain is DTGVSQNPRHKITKRGQNVTFRCDPISEHNRLYWYRQTLGQGPEFLTYFQNEAQLEKSRLLSDRFSAERPKGSFSTLEIQRTEQGDSAMYLCASSLDSLLNTEAFFGQGTRLTVV.

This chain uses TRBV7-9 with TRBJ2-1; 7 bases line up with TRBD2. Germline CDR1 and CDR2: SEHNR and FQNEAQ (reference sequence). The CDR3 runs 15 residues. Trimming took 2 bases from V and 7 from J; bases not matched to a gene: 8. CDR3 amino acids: CASSLMAGAGNEQFF. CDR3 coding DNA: TGTGCCAGCAGCTTAATGGCGGGAGCGGGGAATGAGCAGTTCTTC.

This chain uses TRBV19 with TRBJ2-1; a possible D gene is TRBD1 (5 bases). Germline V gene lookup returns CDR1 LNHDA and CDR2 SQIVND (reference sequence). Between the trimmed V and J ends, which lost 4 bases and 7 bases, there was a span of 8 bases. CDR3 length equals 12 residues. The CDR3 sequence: CASSKGVNEQFF. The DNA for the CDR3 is TGTGCCAGTAGTAAAGGGGTTAATGAGCAGTTCTTC.

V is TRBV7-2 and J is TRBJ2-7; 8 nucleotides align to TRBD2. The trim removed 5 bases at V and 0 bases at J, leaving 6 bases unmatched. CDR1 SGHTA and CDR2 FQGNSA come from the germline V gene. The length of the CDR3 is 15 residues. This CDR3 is CASSERTSSSYEQYF. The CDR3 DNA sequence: TGTGCCAGCAGCGAAAGGACTAGCAGCTCCTACGAGCAGTACTTC.

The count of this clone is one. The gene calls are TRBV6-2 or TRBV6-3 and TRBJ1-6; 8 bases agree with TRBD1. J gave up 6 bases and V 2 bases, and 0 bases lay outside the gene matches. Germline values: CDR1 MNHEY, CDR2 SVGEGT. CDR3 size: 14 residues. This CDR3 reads CASSYDRGNSPLHF. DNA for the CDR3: TGTGCCAGCAGTTACGACAGGGGTAATTCACCCCTCCACTTT.

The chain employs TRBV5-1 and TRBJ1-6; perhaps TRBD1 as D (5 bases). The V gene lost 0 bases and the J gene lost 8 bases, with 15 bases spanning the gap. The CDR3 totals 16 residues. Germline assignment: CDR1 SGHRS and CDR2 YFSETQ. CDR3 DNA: TGCGCCAGCAGCTTGGGGGTTATCGACAGAGATTCACCCCTCCACTTT. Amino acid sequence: CASSLGVIDRDSPLHF. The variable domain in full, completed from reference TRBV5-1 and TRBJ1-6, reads KAGVTQTPRYLIKTRGQQVTLSCSPISGHRSVSWYQQTPGQGLQFLFEYFSETQRNKGNFPGRFSGRQFSNSRSEMNVSTLELGDSALYLCASSLGVIDRDSPLHFGNGTRLTVT.

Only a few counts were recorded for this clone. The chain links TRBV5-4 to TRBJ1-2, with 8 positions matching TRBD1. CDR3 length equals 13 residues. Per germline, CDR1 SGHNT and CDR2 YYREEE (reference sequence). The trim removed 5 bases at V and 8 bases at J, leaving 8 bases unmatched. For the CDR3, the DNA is TGTGCCAGCAGTTCCGCAGGGGGCCGGGGCTACACCTTC. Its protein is CASSSAGGRGYTF.